This TCR beta chain is from a study of vaccination and CD4 T cells after COVID-19. Study summary: As control conditions, cultures were given either a CEFX pool serving as positive control, an HIV-1 Nef pool, or no peptide at all.

Study-wide points: Looking at convalescent patients, a median approximately 83% of reactive clones were present only post-vaccination. There was no significant change from around 21 to 38 median reactive clonotypes.

Stated treatment: roughly 10-day PBMC culture with coronavirus spike peptide pools or control peptides (ViraFEST assay). The unexposed donor gave CD4+ T cells before the COVID-19 pandemic (2011-2018). Following a culture period (more than 9 days), negative selection was used to isolate CD4+ T cells. Oncomine TCR Beta short-read sequencing was applied to DNA from cultured CD4+ T cells. TCRdb recomputed calls from the PCR reads with MiXCR, one row per CDR3 protein. The table records thousands of distinct CDR3 sequences, around a quarter of them present only once. Germline CDR1 and CDR2: DFQATT and SNEGSKA (reference sequence). Trimming shortened V by 2 bases and J by 4 bases, and 5 bases separated the two germline ends. The CDR3 runs 12 residues. On this clonotype: The antigen is undetermined.

This chain connects TRBV20-1 to TRBJ1-4; D is undetermined. Sequenced sample: CD4+ T cells from blood, cultured in vitro. The sequence was obtained from a human donor in good health. The CDR3 here is CSARQDNEKLFF. CDR3 DNA sequence: TGCAGTGCTAGACAGGATAATGAAAAACTGTTTTTT.